This TCR beta chain was recorded in a study of patients and donors after allogeneic stem cell transplantation. Via MiXCR, TCRdb re-called the RT-PCR reads, giving one row per CDR3 protein. The sample lists roughly 960,000 distinct CDR3 sequences, under 20% occurring once. CDR1 is LGHNA, CDR2 YSLEER, per germline. V lost 0 bases to trimming and J lost 4 bases, with 14 bases between them. There are 16 residues in the CDR3. The sequencing sample was made of blood, either unsorted or a sorted T cell fraction (not recorded which). V gene TRBV4-3 combines with J gene TRBJ2-3; D is unclear. This sequence originates from a human donor who was either an allogeneic HSCT recipient or a stem cell or donor lymphocyte infusion donor (not recorded which). It is not recorded whose cells these are; they may come from a transplant donor. For the CDR3, the DNA is TGCGCCAGCAGCCAAGATACCCCAGGATCAGCAGATACGCAGTATTTT. This codes for CASSQDTPGSADTQYF.